This TCR beta chain was recorded in a study of regulatory T cells in long-lasting Graves disease. Sample time point: newly diagnosed GD, antithyroid drugs for less than 3 months. Generation of the TCR library employed RNA extracted from PBMCs. Libraries of TCR beta came from iRepertoire HTBI primers plus Arm-PCR of CDR3 regions. TCRdb reprocessed the multiplex PCR reads via MiXCR and lists one record per CDR3 protein. The sample consists of about 400,000 distinct CDR3 sequences, 15% of them appearing once. The V and J ends lost 6 bases and 8 bases, in that order; junction bases with no gene match: 6. This CDR3 is built from 12 residues. Findings and limits, study-wide: Persistent disease showed a preference for TRBV28, TRBJ1-2 and TRBJ2-5.

This clonotype appeared many times. No antigen is known for it. This same sample was also taken into another study, of T cells in Graves' hyperthyroidism and ophthalmopathy. Turning to that study: HTBI primers drove first-round RT-PCR of the TCR CDR3.

This clonotype was sampled from a woman aged 40 to 50 with Graves disease. The material sequenced was peripheral blood mononuclear cells (PBMCs), taken at new diagnosis, from a patient treated with antithyroid drugs. The rearrangement uses TRBV12-3 or TRBV12-4 and TRBJ2-7, with 8 bases lining up with TRBD1. CDR3 nucleotide sequence: TGTGCCAGCAGAACCGGACAGGGCCAGCAGTACTTC. As protein: CASRTGQGQQYF.